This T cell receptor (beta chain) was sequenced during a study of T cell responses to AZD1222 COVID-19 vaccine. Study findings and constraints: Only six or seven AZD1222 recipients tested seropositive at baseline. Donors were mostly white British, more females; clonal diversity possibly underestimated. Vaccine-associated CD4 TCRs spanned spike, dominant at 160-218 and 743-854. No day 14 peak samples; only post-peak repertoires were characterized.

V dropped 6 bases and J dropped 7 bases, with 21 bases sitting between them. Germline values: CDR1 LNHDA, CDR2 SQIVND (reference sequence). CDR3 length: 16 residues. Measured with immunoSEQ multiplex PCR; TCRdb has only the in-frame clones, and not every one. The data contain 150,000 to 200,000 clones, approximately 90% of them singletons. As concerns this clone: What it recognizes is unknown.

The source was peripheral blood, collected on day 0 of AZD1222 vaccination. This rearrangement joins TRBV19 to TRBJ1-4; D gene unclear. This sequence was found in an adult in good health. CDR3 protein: CASSNQDAAMVEKLFF. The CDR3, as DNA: TGTGCCAGTAGCAATCAGGACGCGGCGATGGTTGAAAAACTGTTTTTT.